The rows below give T cell receptor beta chains drawn from one sample of a study of T cell changes during pregnancy in multiple sclerosis. Using immunoSEQ multiplex PCR, the repertoire was profiled, and TCRdb retains in-frame clones only, with some absent. The table includes 85,000 to 90,000 clones, approximately 90% detected once. The sample in question was peripheral blood, obtained in the first trimester of pregnancy. Every receptor here comes from a female donor in good health, enrolled as a control in a pregnancy study. Each CDR3 is given without its conserved first and last residue. D genes are given only for firm matches. Clone size is given for some rows only: seen once, a few or many times, or a class if the clone is expanded.

J: TRBJ2-2; D: TRBD2; size: NA; V: TRBV4-2; CDR3: ASSNLAGGPRELF
J: TRBJ1-5; D: TRBD1; size: NA; V: TRBV19; CDR3: ASSMQGERNQPQH
J: TRBJ2-3; D: NA; size: NA; V: TRBV7-3; CDR3: ASSLPTGGDPNTQY
J: TRBJ1-2; D: NA; size: few; V: TRBV10-3; CDR3: AIRIGGNYGYT
J: TRBJ1-1; D: NA; size: once; V: TRBV19; CDR3: ASSLPVPGTEAF
J: TRBJ1-1; D: NA; size: once; V: TRBV5-1; CDR3: ASSVGGNTEAF
J: TRBJ2-7; D: TRBD1; size: NA; V: TRBV11-2; CDR3: ASSVGRDRGFYEQY
J: TRBJ2-7; D: TRBD1; size: NA; V: TRBV27; CDR3: ASSLSDPFPGQVTYEQY
J: TRBJ2-2; D: TRBD1; size: NA; V: TRBV18; CDR3: ASSPGTGAPGELF
J: TRBJ2-5; D: NA; size: NA; V: TRBV10-1; CDR3: ASSGGLGETQY
J: TRBJ2-7; D: NA; size: NA; V: TRBV27; CDR3: ASSSGYEQY
J: TRBJ1-6; D: NA; size: NA; V: TRBV6-1; CDR3: ASSGGLGSYNSPLH
J: TRBJ2-7; D: NA; size: NA; V: TRBV9; CDR3: ASSVVRDEQY
J: TRBJ1-2; D: TRBD1; size: NA; V: TRBV4-3; CDR3: ASSRDSDYGYT
J: TRBJ2-2; D: TRBD2; size: NA; V: TRBV15; CDR3: ATSKTSGGPNTGELF
J: TRBJ2-6; D: NA; size: NA; V: TRBV28; CDR3: ASSLQGLDPSGANVLT
J: TRBJ1-5; D: TRBD1; size: NA; V: TRBV2; CDR3: ASRGQGNQPQH
J: TRBJ2-3; D: TRBD2; size: NA; V: TRBV27; CDR3: ASRRTRGTDTQY
J: TRBJ2-2; D: NA; size: NA; V: TRBV9; CDR3: ATQRGGTGELF
J: TRBJ1-4; D: NA; size: NA; V: TRBV5-4; CDR3: ASSSSREINEKLF
J: TRBJ2-1; D: TRBD2; size: NA; V: TRBV7-2; CDR3: ASTSHGGTYNEQF
J: TRBJ2-7; D: TRBD1; size: NA; V: TRBV5-6; CDR3: ASSKAHTGGVPEQY
J: TRBJ2-5; D: TRBD2; size: NA; V: TRBV9; CDR3: ASSGLAGGGETQY
J: TRBJ2-5; D: NA; size: once; V: TRBV4-1; CDR3: ASSLTAVYKETQY
J: TRBJ2-3; D: NA; size: NA; V: TRBV5-4; CDR3: ASRGLTDTDTQY
J: TRBJ1-2; D: NA; size: once; V: TRBV7-9; CDR3: ASSLAGAENYGYT